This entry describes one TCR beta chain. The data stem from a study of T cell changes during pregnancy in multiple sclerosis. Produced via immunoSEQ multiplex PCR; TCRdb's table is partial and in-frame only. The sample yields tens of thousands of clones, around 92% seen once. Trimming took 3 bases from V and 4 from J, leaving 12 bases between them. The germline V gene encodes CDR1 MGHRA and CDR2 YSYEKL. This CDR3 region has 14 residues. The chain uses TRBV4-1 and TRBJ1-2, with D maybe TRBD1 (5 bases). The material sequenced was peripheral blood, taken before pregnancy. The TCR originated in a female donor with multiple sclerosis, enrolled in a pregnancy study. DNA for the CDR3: TGCGCCAGCAGCCAGGGGGGGTTCTCCTATGGCTACACCTTC. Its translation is CASSQGGFSYGYTF.